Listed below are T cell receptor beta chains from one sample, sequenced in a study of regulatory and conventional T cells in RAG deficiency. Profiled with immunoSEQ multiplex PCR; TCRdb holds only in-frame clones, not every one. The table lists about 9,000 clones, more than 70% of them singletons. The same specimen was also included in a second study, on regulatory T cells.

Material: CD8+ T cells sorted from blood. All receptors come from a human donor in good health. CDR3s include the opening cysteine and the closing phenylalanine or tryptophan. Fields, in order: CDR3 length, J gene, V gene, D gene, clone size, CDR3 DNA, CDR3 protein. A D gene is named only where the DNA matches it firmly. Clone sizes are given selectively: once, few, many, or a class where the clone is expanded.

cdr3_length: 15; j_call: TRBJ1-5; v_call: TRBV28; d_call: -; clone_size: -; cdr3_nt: TGTGCCAGCAGTTTAGGGCAGGGCTTTCGTCAGCCCCAGCATTTT; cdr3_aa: CASSLGQGFRQPQHF
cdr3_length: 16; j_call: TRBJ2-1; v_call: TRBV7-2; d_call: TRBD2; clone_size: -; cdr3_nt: TGTGCCAGCAGCTTACCCCCTAGCGGGGGGTTCGATGAGCAGTTCTTC; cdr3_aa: CASSLPPSGGFDEQFF
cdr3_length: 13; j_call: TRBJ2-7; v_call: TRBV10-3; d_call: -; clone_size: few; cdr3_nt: TGTGCCATCAGTGAGGATGGGGGTCTGGAGCAGTACTTC; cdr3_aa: CAISEDGGLEQYF
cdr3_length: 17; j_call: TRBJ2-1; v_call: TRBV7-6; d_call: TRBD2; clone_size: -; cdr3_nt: TGTGCCAGCAGCTTAGACCTAGCGGGGGGAACCAACAATGAGCAGTTCTTC; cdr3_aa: CASSLDLAGGTNNEQFF
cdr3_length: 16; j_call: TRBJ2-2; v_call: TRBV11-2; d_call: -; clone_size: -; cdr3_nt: TGTGCCAGCAGCTTACTAGGAGGTTTGGGTTCCGGGGAGCTGTTTTTT; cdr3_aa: CASSLLGGLGSGELFF
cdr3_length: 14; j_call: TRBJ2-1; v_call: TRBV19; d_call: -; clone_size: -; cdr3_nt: TGTGCCAGTACTCCGACAGGACTCTACAATGAGCAGTTCTTC; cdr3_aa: CASTPTGLYNEQFF
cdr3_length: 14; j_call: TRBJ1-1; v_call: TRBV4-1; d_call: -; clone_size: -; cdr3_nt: TGCGCCAGCAGCCATCTTCGAGGGGCCACTGAAGCTTTCTTT; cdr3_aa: CASSHLRGATEAFF
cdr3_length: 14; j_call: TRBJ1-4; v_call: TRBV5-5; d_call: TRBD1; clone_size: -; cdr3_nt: TGTGCCAGCAGCTTGCGACAGGGTGGTGAAAAACTGTTTTTT; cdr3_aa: CASSLRQGGEKLFF
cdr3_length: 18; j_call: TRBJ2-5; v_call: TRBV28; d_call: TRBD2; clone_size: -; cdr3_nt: TGTGCCAGCAGGGCCTCTAGCCGGCTCTTCGGGAGGAAAGAGACCCAGTACTTC; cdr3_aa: CASRASSRLFGRKETQYF
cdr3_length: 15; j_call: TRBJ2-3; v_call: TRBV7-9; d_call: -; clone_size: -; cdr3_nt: TGTGCCAGCAGCTCCCTCAAGGAAGCCTCAGATACGCAGTATTTT; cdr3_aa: CASSSLKEASDTQYF
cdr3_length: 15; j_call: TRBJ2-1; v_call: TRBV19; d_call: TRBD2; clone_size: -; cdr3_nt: TGTGCCAGTAGTATCGGACTAGCCTCCTACAATGAGCAGTTCTTC; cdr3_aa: CASSIGLASYNEQFF
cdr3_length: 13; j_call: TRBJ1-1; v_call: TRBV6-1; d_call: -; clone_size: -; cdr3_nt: TGTGCCAGCAGTGTTTGGCAGGCTAATGAAGCTTTCTTT; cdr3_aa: CASSVWQANEAFF
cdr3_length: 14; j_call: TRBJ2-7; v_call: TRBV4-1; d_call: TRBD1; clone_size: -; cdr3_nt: TGCGCCAGCTCTCCTACAGGGGGAACCTACGAGCAGTACTTC; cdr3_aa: CASSPTGGTYEQYF
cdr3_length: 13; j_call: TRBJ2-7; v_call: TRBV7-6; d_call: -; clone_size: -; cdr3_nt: TGTGCCAGCAGCTTAGCCGTTACCTACGAGCAGTACTTC; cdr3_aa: CASSLAVTYEQYF
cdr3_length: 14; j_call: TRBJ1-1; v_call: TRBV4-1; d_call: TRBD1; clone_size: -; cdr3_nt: TGCGCCAGCAGCCATCGACAGGGCGGCACTGAAGCTTTCTTT; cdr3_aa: CASSHRQGGTEAFF
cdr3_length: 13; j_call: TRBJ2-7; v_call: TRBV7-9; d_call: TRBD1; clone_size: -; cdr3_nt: TGTGCCAGCAGCTCGACAGGGGGCTACGAGCAGTACTTC; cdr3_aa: CASSSTGGYEQYF
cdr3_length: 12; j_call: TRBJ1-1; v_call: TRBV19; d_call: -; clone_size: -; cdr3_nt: TGTGCCAGTATGATCGGACGCACTGAAGCTTTCTTT; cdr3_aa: CASMIGRTEAFF
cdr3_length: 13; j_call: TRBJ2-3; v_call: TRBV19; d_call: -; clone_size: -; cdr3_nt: TGTGCCAGTATCTCCCGCCCCGACAATACGCAGTATTTT; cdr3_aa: CASISRPDNTQYF
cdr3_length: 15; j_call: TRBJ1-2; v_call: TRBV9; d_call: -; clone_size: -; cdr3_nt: TGTGCCAGCAGCCCCAACCAGCGGCAGGACTATGGCTACACCTTC; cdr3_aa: CASSPNQRQDYGYTF
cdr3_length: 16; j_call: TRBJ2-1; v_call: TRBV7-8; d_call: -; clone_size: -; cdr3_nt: TGTGCCAGCAGCTTGTTGGGCGGTAGCTCCTACAATGAGCAGTTCTTC; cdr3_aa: CASSLLGGSSYNEQFF
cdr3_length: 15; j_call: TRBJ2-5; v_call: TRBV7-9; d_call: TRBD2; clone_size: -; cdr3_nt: TGTGCCAGCAGCTCGGGACTAGCGGTCCAAGAGACCCAGTACTTC; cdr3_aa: CASSSGLAVQETQYF
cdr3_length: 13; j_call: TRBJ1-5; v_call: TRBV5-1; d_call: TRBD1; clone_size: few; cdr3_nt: TGCGCCAGCAGACAGGGGACGCATCAGCCCCAGCATTTT; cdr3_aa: CASRQGTHQPQHF
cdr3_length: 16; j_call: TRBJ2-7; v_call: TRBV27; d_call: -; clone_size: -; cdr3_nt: TGTGCCAGCAGTTTATCTGGTTGGAAGGGGCGCAACGAGCAGTACTTC; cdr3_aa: CASSLSGWKGRNEQYF
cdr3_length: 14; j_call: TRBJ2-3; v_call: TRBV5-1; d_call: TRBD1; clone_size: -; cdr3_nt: TGCGCCAGCAGCTTTTACAGGGGAACAGATACGCAGTATTTT; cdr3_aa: CASSFYRGTDTQYF
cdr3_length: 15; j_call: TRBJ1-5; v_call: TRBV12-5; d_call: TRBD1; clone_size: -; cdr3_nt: TGTGCTAGTGGTGAACCGACAGGGTCGGCTCAGCCCCAGCATTTT; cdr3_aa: CASGEPTGSAQPQHF
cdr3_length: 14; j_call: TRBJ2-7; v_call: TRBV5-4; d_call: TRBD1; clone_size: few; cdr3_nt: TGTGCCAGCAGCCCAGAGACAGGGGACTACGAGCAGTACTTC; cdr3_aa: CASSPETGDYEQYF
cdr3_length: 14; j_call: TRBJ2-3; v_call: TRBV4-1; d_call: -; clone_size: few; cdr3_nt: TGCGCCAGCAGCCAAGGGCTAGCCCTCATCCCGCAGTATTTT; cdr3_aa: CASSQGLALIPQYF
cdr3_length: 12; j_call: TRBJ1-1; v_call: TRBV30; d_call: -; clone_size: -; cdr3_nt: TGTGCCTGGGGGGGATCATACACTGAAGCTTTCTTT; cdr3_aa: CAWGGSYTEAFF
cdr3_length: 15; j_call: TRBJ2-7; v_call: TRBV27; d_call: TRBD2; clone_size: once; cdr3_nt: TGTGCCAGCAGTTTATGGGGTAGCGGGGACTACGAGCAGTACTTC; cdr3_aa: CASSLWGSGDYEQYF